The text below deals with one T cell receptor (beta chain). Data came from immunoSEQ multiplex PCR; TCRdb stores just in-frame clones and leaves some out. The table includes 150,000 to 200,000 clones, approximately 86% detected once. Trimming left V 0 bases short and J 7 bases short, with 10 bases between. The CDR3 contains 14 residues. CDR1 and CDR2 (germline): GTSNPN, SVGIG (reference sequence). This entry is derived from a study of blood T cell repertoires in COVID-19. About the study: Samples of COVID-19 (acute and convalescent) were obtained from the United States, Italy and Spain. PBMCs, B-cell-depleted T cells, or T cells provided the cDNA or gDNA that made up the material.

Enrolment of Seattle patients took place during active infection, and they were followed longitudinally. V usage is TRBV30 and J usage is TRBJ1-6; D is uncertain. This TCR was sampled from a woman in her 40s with COVID-19, enrolled during active disease. Input material: peripheral blood. The CDR3 loop is CAWSVWEFNSPLHF. The CDR3, as DNA: TGTGCCTGGAGTGTCTGGGAGTTCAATTCACCCCTCCACTTT.